Sequencing of this TCR beta chain was carried out in a study of blood T cells in healthy people across ages (dated by TCRdb to between 2014 and 2016). Looking at the study overall: In model experiments, template switching captured about one uniquely barcoded TCR beta cDNA molecule for every two T cells. Donors of different ages were randomly distributed across sequencing lanes to avoid experimental bias. Two additional independent replicas of 1 million unique cDNA reads from the same blood draw were analyzed for two donors (one aged 18 to 30 and one aged 80 or older). Donors were grouped into four age groups: young (average approximately 15 years), middle-aged (roughly 38), aged (roughly 62) and long-lived (over 80). To track age-related changes in TCR beta repertoire diversity, the study relied on deep sequencing normalized with unique cDNA molecular identifiers. Overall study outcomes, separate from this receptor: The percentage of naive T cells measured by flow cytometry correlated strongly with observed TCR beta diversity. Compared with the aged group, the long-lived group had more naive CD4+ T cells, fewer expanded clones and increased TCR diversity, suggesting age selection. Bulk unsorted PBMC profiling prevented conclusive comparison of naive and antigen-experienced compartments. Estimates of total diversity based on one million sequenced T cells were regarded as lower bounds and as underestimates. Observed TCR beta diversity per million T cells fell roughly linearly with age, and a significant reduction was already apparent by age roughly 40. The CMV infection status of donors was not known, potentially confounding age-related changes in expanded clonotypes.

The protocol used for the library was 5' RACE. Sequenced using an Illumina HiSeq 2500. A second PCR of about 6 to 12 cycles was run with a J-beta primer mix and a sample-barcoded 5' primer. Each TCR beta cDNA molecule received a unique molecular identifier from a template-switch 5' adaptor carrying 12 random nucleotides. At least 2.5 million CDR3-containing paired-end reads were obtained from each sample. First-strand cDNA synthesis was performed from all RNA using the Mint cDNA synthesis kit, with priming by a TRBC-specific oligonucleotide. All cDNA was treated with uracil-DNA glycosylase and then went through a first 18-cycle PCR with the universal primers M1SS and BC2_uni_R. On the authors' methods: Each sample was normalized by randomly selecting 1 million high-quality reads, each carrying a distinct molecular identifier. Reads sharing molecular identifiers were discarded rather than binned into consensus sequences. MiTCR, with a Q25 quality threshold and the strictest error-elimination algorithm, was used for CDR3 identification, clonotype clustering and error correction. A nonparametric unseen species model with Euler transformation was used to estimate lower-bound total TCR beta diversity. TCRdb cleaned the public reads at Q25 with fastp, built clones with MiXCR and kept in-frame beta chains. Every entry covers one CDR3 protein and lists the most common genes and DNA from its rows. TCRdb, not the authors, supplied the V and J calls. For this sample the table gives 1.4 million or so distinct CDR3 sequences, of which under 55% were detected only once. The leading ten clones occupy under 5% of the sample.

A note on this clonotype: Its antigen remains unidentified. Per-base quality was not reported, and no clone a single base away is much larger than it.

Donors were a few dozen systemically healthy Caucasian individuals from Russia aged roughly 6 to 90 years. Ten milliliters of peripheral blood were drawn from each donor into EDTA-treated Vacutainer tubes. PBMCs were isolated by Ficoll-Paque density-gradient centrifugation, with at least 7 million obtained per sample. Trizol reagent was used to extract total RNA from the PBMCs, yielding at least 6 micrograms per sample. For every donor, flow cytometry on a PBMC aliquot measured the percentage of naive CD45RAhigh/CD27high T cells. There are 12 amino acids in the CDR3, from cysteine to phenylalanine inclusive. Only the CDR3 part of the read is kept: 36 bases, read in frame from the first base. V was cut back by 8 bases and J by 0 bases, leaving a gap of 8 bases between them. The germline V gene (reference sequence) gives CDR1 as MNHEY and CDR2 as SMNVEV.

Sequenced sample: blood. This receptor was taken from a woman aged 18 to 35 in good health. The chain is made from TRBV27 and TRBJ2-7; confidence is insufficient to name the D gene. The CDR3 in this case is CASGWSSYEQYF. Here is the DNA: TGTGCCAGCGGCTGGTCCTCCTACGAGCAGTACTTC.